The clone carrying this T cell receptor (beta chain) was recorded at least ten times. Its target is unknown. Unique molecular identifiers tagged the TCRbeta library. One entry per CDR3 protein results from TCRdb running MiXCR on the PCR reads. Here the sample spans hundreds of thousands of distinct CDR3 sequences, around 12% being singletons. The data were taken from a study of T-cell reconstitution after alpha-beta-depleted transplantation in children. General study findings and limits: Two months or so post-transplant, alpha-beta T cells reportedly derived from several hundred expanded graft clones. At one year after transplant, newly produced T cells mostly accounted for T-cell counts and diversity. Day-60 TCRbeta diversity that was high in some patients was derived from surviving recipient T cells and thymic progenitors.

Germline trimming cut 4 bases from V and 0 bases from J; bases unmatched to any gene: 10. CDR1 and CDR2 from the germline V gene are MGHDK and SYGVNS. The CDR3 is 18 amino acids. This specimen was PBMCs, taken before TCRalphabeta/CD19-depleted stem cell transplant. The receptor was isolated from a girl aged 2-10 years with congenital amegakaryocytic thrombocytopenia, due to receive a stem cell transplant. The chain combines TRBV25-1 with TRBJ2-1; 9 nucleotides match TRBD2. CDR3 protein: CASSGLLAGVASYNEQFF. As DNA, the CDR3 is TGTGCCAGCAGTGGCCTACTAGCGGGCGTCGCCTCCTACAATGAGCAGTTCTTC.